This T cell receptor (beta chain) originates from a study of blood T cells in healthy people across ages. This clonotype was counted ten times or more. The V end lost 3 bases, the J end lost 2 bases, and 13 bases lay between the germline ends. This CDR3 has 15 amino acids. Germline V gene lookup returns CDR1 SGHTA and CDR2 FQGNSA. It was with a sample-barcoded 5' primer and a J-beta primer mix that a second PCR of roughly 7 to 12 cycles was run. Every sample produced at least 2.5 million CDR3-containing paired-end reads. TCRdb recomputed calls from the 5' RACE reads with MiXCR, one row per CDR3 protein. Among over 600,000 distinct CDR3 sequences listed, about 43% were seen once.

This TCR came from a man at least 80 years old in good health. This chain connects TRBV7-2 to TRBJ2-5; D possibly corresponds to TRBD2 (6 bases). The specimen sequenced was blood. The CDR3 DNA is TGTGCCAGCAGCTTTGGACTAACGTTACAAGAGACCCAGTACTTC. It encodes CASSFGLTLQETQYF.